This is a list of T cell receptor beta chains from one sample in a study of blood T cell repertoires in COVID-19. TCRdb's copy holds only in-frame clones and misses some; the assay was immunoSEQ multiplex PCR. This sample yields 120,000 or so clones, of which around 84% are seen a single time; approximately 3.9% belongs to the top ten. Sequencing was performed on PBMCs or T cells enriched from blood (not recorded which). The receptors derive from a woman in her 30s who had recovered from COVID-19. Both conserved end residues are part of each CDR3. D genes are given only for firm matches. Clone size appears in some rows only: once, few, many, or a class for an expanded clone.

v_call,d_call,j_call,clone_size,cdr3_nt,cdr3_aa
TRBV4-3,NA,TRBJ2-7,once,TGCGCCAGCAGCCAAGATCTTCAGGTGGGAGGTTTTGACGAGCAGTACTTC,CASSQDLQVGGFDEQYF
TRBV5-1,NA,TRBJ1-1,few,TGCGCCAGCAGCCCACGGGACTCCTCGCGGGGGACTGAAGCTTTCTTT,CASSPRDSSRGTEAFF
TRBV5-1,TRBD1,TRBJ1-3,NA,TGCGCCAGCAGCCCTGGACAGGGGACCTCTGGAAACACCATATATTTT,CASSPGQGTSGNTIYF
TRBV3-1/TRBV3-2,NA,TRBJ2-7,few,TGTGCCAGCAGCCAAGATGGTGAAGGACACTTTTACGAGCAGTACTTC,CASSQDGEGHFYEQYF
TRBV4-3,NA,TRBJ1-4,NA,TGCGCCAGCAGCCAGGGTCCGGGGAAACTGTTTTTT,CASSQGPGKLFF
TRBV7-2,NA,TRBJ1-3,NA,TGTGCCAGCAGCTTGGGGGGGGGTGGAAACACCATATATTTT,CASSLGGGGNTIYF
TRBV7-2,NA,TRBJ2-1,few,TGTGCCAGCAGCCCTGATTTTGCGGACTACAATGAGCAGTTCTTC,CASSPDFADYNEQFF
TRBV7-2,TRBD1,TRBJ1-6,once,TGTGCCAGCAGCGGGACCTCAGGGGGACCAACTTCACCCCTCCACTTT,CASSGTSGGPTSPLHF
TRBV7-8,NA,TRBJ2-1,NA,TGTGCCAGCAGCCCGAACCGGGCCTACAATGAGCAGTTCTTC,CASSPNRAYNEQFF
TRBV7-2,NA,TRBJ1-2,NA,TGTGCCAGCAGCTTGCAGGCCGTACGGGGGTATGGCTACACCTTC,CASSLQAVRGYGYTF
TRBV13,TRBD2,TRBJ2-1,NA,TGTGCCAGCAGCTCCGGGGGGGTGGGTGAGCAGTTCTTC,CASSSGGVGEQFF
TRBV2,TRBD1,TRBJ2-3,NA,TGTGCCAGCACCCGAGTGAGGGGGCGCGCAGATACGCAGTATTTT,CASTRVRGRADTQYF
TRBV5-1,TRBD1,TRBJ2-3,NA,TGCGCCAGCAGCTTGGGGAGGACAGGGGGCTTGGATACGCAGTATTTT,CASSLGRTGGLDTQYF
TRBV28,NA,TRBJ1-1,NA,TGTGCCAGCAGTTTACCCAGGGACACTGAAGCTTTCTTT,CASSLPRDTEAFF
TRBV4-2,TRBD1,TRBJ1-2,NA,TGTGCCAGCAGCCAAGCGGAGGGGGCTGGATTCTATGGCTACACCTTC,CASSQAEGAGFYGYTF
TRBV12-3/TRBV12-4,NA,TRBJ1-1,NA,TGTGCCAGCAGTTTGCAGGGATACACTGAAGCTTTCTTT,CASSLQGYTEAFF
TRBV2,TRBD1,TRBJ2-7,once,TGTGCCAGCAGGGGGACAGCCTACGAGCAGTACTTC,CASRGTAYEQYF
TRBV9,TRBD1,TRBJ2-3,once,TGTGCCAGCAGCGCCACAGGGGGCGCGTGGCGGATCACAGATACGCAGTATTTT,CASSATGGAWRITDTQYF
TRBV28,NA,TRBJ2-7,once,TGTGCCAGCAGTTTCCCCTGGCGGGCCCACTCCTACGAGCAGTACTTC,CASSFPWRAHSYEQYF
TRBV29-1,TRBD1,TRBJ2-1,NA,TGCAGCGTTGAGGCCGGGACAGTGCTTTACAATGAGCAGTTCTTC,CSVEAGTVLYNEQFF
TRBV29-1,TRBD1,TRBJ1-2,NA,TGCAGCGTTGAAGATGCAGGGGGGAACTATGGCTACACCTTC,CSVEDAGGNYGYTF
TRBV2,TRBD2,TRBJ2-1,NA,TGTGCCAGCAGGGAGGGACTATACAATGAGCAGTTCTTC,CASREGLYNEQFF
TRBV10-3,TRBD1,TRBJ2-3,NA,TGTGCCATCAGCCCGAAAGGGACAGGGGTATCAGATACGCAGTATTTT,CAISPKGTGVSDTQYF
TRBV11-3,NA,TRBJ2-2,NA,TGTGCCAGCAGCTTACGGTCGACCGGGGAGCTGTTTTTT,CASSLRSTGELFF
TRBV9,TRBD1,TRBJ1-3,NA,TGTGCCAGCAGCGTAGATGGGACAGGGGTCTCTGGAAACACCATATATTTT,CASSVDGTGVSGNTIYF
TRBV18,NA,TRBJ2-3,NA,TGTGCCAGCTCTTCCAGGAAGGCAGATACGCAGTATTTT,CASSSRKADTQYF
TRBV27,TRBD2,TRBJ2-7,once,TGTGCCAGCAGGATACAGCGGGGGGCCTACGAGCAGTACTTC,CASRIQRGAYEQYF
TRBV5-1,NA,TRBJ1-1,NA,TGCGCCAGCAGCTTGTCTTCTGCTGAAGCTTTCTTT,CASSLSSAEAFF
TRBV28,NA,TRBJ1-4,NA,TGTGCCAGCAGTTTATGGAGCTACTCAACTAATGAAAAACTGTTTTTT,CASSLWSYSTNEKLFF
TRBV5-1,TRBD1,TRBJ2-1,NA,TGCGCCAGCAGCCTATCCGGGACAGACTACAATGAGCAGTTCTTC,CASSLSGTDYNEQFF
TRBV7-6,NA,TRBJ2-1,NA,TGTGCCAGCAGCTTATGGGGCGGAACGAGCTCCTACAATGAGCAGTTCTTC,CASSLWGGTSSYNEQFF
TRBV2,TRBD2,TRBJ2-7,NA,TGTGCCGGACACTCTAGCGGGAGGATCTACGAGCAGTACTTC,CAGHSSGRIYEQYF
TRBV4-1,NA,TRBJ2-5,few,TGCGCCAGCAGTTCGACAGCCCAAGAGACCCAGTACTTC,CASSSTAQETQYF
TRBV9,NA,TRBJ2-2,NA,TGTGCCAGCAGCCATCCCGGCGGGCCGAACACCGGGGAGCTGTTTTTT,CASSHPGGPNTGELFF
TRBV7-2,TRBD2,TRBJ2-2,NA,TGTGCCAGCATCACCTCAGGACTAGCGGGAGGAGGCACCGGGGAGCTGTTTTTT,CASITSGLAGGGTGELFF
TRBV11-2,NA,TRBJ2-1,NA,TGTGCCAGCAGCTTAAGAGTAATCGATGAGCAGTTCTTC,CASSLRVIDEQFF